Shown below are 8 T cell receptor beta chains from a single sample sequenced in a study of response to subunit inactivated influenza vaccine. From the RT-PCR reads, TCRdb called clonotypes with MiXCR, one entry per CDR3 protein. Seen here are about 650,000 distinct CDR3 sequences, 12% to 15% observed once, and the top ten hold 6.5% to 8%. Sequenced material: PBMCs from blood, taken roughly 2 weeks before vaccination. The receptors here all came from a man between 50 and 59 years old who received an inactivated influenza vaccine.

The rearrangement joins TRBV9 to TRBJ1-2; 7 bases agree with TRBD1. Germline loops: CDR1 SGDLS, CDR2 YYNGEE. V lost 0 bases, J lost 8 bases, and 7 bases stayed unmatched. There are 14 residues in the CDR3. CDR3 amino acids: CASSVADRSYGYTF. The CDR3 DNA follows: TGTGCCAGCAGCGTAGCGGACAGGTCCTACGGCTACACCTTC.

The chain joins TRBV6-1 to TRBJ2-3; tentative D call: TRBD1 (7 bases). Germline lookup yields CDR1 MNHNS and CDR2 SASEGT. V was shortened by 6 bases and J by 3 bases, with 19 bases between the two germline ends. CDR3 size: 16 residues. As DNA, the CDR3 is TGTGCCAGCAGCCGAGTGACAGGGAGGAGTACAGATACGCAGTATTTT. The encoded protein is CASSRVTGRSTDTQYF.

V and J are TRBV2 and TRBJ2-5, with a tentative D call TRBD2 (7 bases). The CDR3 spans 14 residues. Deletions cut 4 bases from V and 1 base from J, with 10 bases between. Germline assignment: CDR1 SNHLY and CDR2 FYNNEI. The CDR3 DNA sequence: TGTGCCAGCAGTGGGGGGGGGCTCCAAGAGACCCAGTACTTC. Its translation: CASSGGGLQETQYF.

This clonotype was seen more than once but under ten times. V gene TRBV11-2 combines with J gene TRBJ1-2; 7 bases match TRBD1. The J segment lost 4 bases and the V segment lost 1 base, leaving 12 bases of the junction unmatched. The germline CDR1 and CDR2 sequences are SGHAT and FQNNGV. This CDR3 has 17 residues. The CDR3 is CASSLAKGRDSPYGYTF. The CDR3 bases are TGTGCCAGCAGCTTAGCTAAAGGTCGGGACAGCCCCTATGGCTACACCTTC.

The sample holds a few counts of this clonotype. The V gene is TRBV6-2 or TRBV6-3, the J gene TRBJ2-7; TRBD1 matches at 10 bases. From germline, CDR1 is MNHEY and CDR2 SVGEGT. J lost 6 bases, V lost 8 bases, and 13 bases had no gene match. This CDR3 is 15 amino acids long. CDR3: CASRTPGTGVTEQYF. The DNA for the CDR3 is TGTGCCAGCCGAACACCCGGGACAGGGGTTACCGAGCAGTACTTC.

J is TRBJ2-7 and V is TRBV12-3 or TRBV12-4; D is ambiguous. Trimming removed 8 bases at V and 1 base at J, with 12 bases between. The CDR3 is 13 amino acids. This CDR3 is CASLRTASYEQYF. CDR3 sequence (DNA): TGTGCCAGCCTTAGAACAGCTTCCTACGAGCAGTACTTC.

This chain joins TRBV6-2 or TRBV6-3 and TRBJ2-7; 7 bases are shared with TRBD2. CDR1 and CDR2 (germline): MNHEY, SVGEGT. V dropped 2 bases and J dropped 3; count of bases not matched to a gene: 4. CDR3 length: 14 amino acids. The chain's CDR3 is CASSYTGGHYEQYF. The CDR3 region has the DNA TGTGCCAGCAGTTACACGGGAGGTCACTACGAGCAGTACTTC.

The J gene is TRBJ2-7, the V gene TRBV4-2; no reliable D call. With 4 bases removed from V and 2 bases from J, the gap between germline ends came to 15 bases. Germline loops: CDR1 LGHNA, CDR2 YNFKEQ. This CDR3 is 15 amino acids long. This chain's CDR3 is CASSPERLGTYEQYF. The CDR3 DNA reads as TGTGCCAGCAGCCCGGAGAGACTGGGGACCTACGAGCAGTACTTC.